These T cell receptor beta chains were read from a single sample in a study of blood T cell repertoires in COVID-19. The method was immunoSEQ multiplex PCR; TCRdb's version includes in-frame clones alone and lacks a portion of them. The table lists 150,000 to 200,000 clones, over 80% of them singletons. The sequenced sample consisted of peripheral blood. The receptors here all came from a woman older than 75 with active or convalescent COVID-19. The CDR3 runs from the conserved cysteine through the conserved F or W. A D gene is named only where the DNA matches it firmly. Clone sizes are given selectively: once, few, many, or a class where the clone is expanded.

clone size	J gene	CDR3 length	V gene	D gene	CDR3 protein	CDR3 DNA
.	TRBJ1-1	13	TRBV5-1	.	CASRAGIDTEAFF	TGCGCCAGCCGGGCAGGGATAGACACTGAAGCTTTCTTT
few	TRBJ1-5	15	TRBV7-8	TRBD1	CASSPYRGPNQPQHF	TGTGCCAGCAGCCCGTACAGGGGACCCAATCAGCCCCAGCATTTT
.	TRBJ1-5	18	TRBV19	.	CASSPSDRQTHSNQPQHF	TGTGCCAGTAGTCCTTCGGACAGACAAACTCATAGCAATCAGCCCCAGCATTTT
.	TRBJ1-1	15	TRBV5-1	.	CASSLGLGGNTEAFF	TGCGCCAGCAGCTTGGGCCTCGGGGGGAACACTGAAGCTTTCTTT
.	TRBJ2-1	11	TRBV2	.	CASSPNLEQFF	TGTGCCAGCAGCCCTAATCTTGAGCAGTTCTTC
.	TRBJ1-5	17	TRBV27	.	CASRTSGTTISNQPQHF	TGTGCCAGCAGAACCTCCGGGACAACAATTAGCAATCAGCCCCAGCATTTT
.	TRBJ1-6	18	TRBV5-5	TRBD1	CASSLGTGGEAYNSPLHF	TGTGCCAGCAGCTTAGGGACAGGGGGCGAAGCCTATAATTCACCCCTCCACTTT
.	TRBJ1-1	10	TRBV6-4	.	CASRQLEAFF	TGTGCCAGCAGGCAGTTAGAAGCTTTCTTT
.	TRBJ2-7	14	TRBV6-6	.	CASSHYQGSYEQYF	TGTGCCAGCAGTCACTATCAGGGTTCCTACGAGCAGTACTTC
.	TRBJ1-3	17	TRBV19	.	CASSTLLQGTSGNTIYF	TGTGCCAGTAGTACCCTGCTACAGGGAACCTCTGGAAACACCATATATTTT
.	TRBJ2-3	16	TRBV11-2	TRBD2	CASSKTLAGFSDTQYF	TGTGCCAGCAGCAAAACGCTAGCGGGTTTTTCAGATACGCAGTATTTT
.	TRBJ1-1	14	TRBV6-5	.	CASSSLGVNTEAFF	TGTGCCAGCAGTTCTTTAGGGGTGAACACTGAAGCTTTCTTT
.	TRBJ2-7	13	TRBV12-3/TRBV12-4	TRBD1	CASSSGTGYEQYF	TGTGCCAGCAGCTCGGGGACAGGCTACGAGCAGTACTTC
.	TRBJ2-4	14	TRBV6-5	TRBD2	CASSPRAGGNIQYF	TGTGCCAGCAGCCCCAGAGCGGGGGGAAACATTCAGTACTTC
.	TRBJ1-5	15	TRBV6-5	TRBD1	CASSRQGLSNQPQHF	TGTGCCAGCAGTCGACAGGGTCTAAGCAATCAGCCCCAGCATTTT
.	TRBJ1-1	12	TRBV10-3	.	CAISEGDTEAFF	TGTGCCATCAGTGAAGGGGACACTGAAGCTTTCTTT
.	TRBJ1-1	14	TRBV6-5	TRBD1	CASSFRGLGTEAFF	TGTGCCAGCAGTTTCAGGGGGCTCGGCACTGAAGCTTTCTTT
.	TRBJ2-7	15	TRBV6-5	TRBD1	CASRHGTANSYEQYF	TGTGCCAGCAGGCACGGGACAGCTAACTCCTACGAGCAGTACTTC
.	TRBJ1-1	15	TRBV11-1	.	CASGLRGGSNTEAFF	TGTGCCAGCGGTTTAAGGGGCGGCTCGAACACTGAAGCTTTCTTT
.	TRBJ1-4	14	TRBV7-9	.	CASSTAGINEKLFF	TGTGCCAGCAGCACAGCAGGGATTAATGAAAAACTGTTTTTT
.	TRBJ2-1	15	TRBV6-5	TRBD2	CASTGRRGANNEQFF	TGTGCCAGCACCGGAAGGCGGGGGGCCAACAATGAGCAGTTCTTC
.	TRBJ2-3	15	TRBV25-1	TRBD1	CASSPSTGGADTQYF	TGTGCCAGCAGTCCGTCGACAGGGGGCGCAGATACGCAGTATTTT
.	TRBJ2-2	18	TRBV7-2	TRBD2	CASSSRLAGGRLNGELFF	TGTGCCAGCAGCTCCCGGCTAGCGGGGGGGCGATTGAACGGGGAGCTGTTTTTT
.	TRBJ2-1	17	TRBV3-1/TRBV3-2	TRBD2	CASTRVVGGGAANEQFF	TGTGCCAGCACCCGTGTCGTAGGCGGGGGGGCCGCCAATGAGCAGTTCTTC
.	TRBJ1-2	16	TRBV6-2/TRBV6-3	TRBD1	CASSYSDRGIYYGYTF	TGTGCCAGCAGTTACTCCGACAGGGGAATTTACTATGGCTACACCTTC
.	TRBJ2-7	16	TRBV11-2	.	CASRKFKTGHRYEQYF	TGTGCCAGCAGAAAATTCAAAACGGGACACCGTTACGAGCAGTACTTC
.	TRBJ2-3	12	TRBV30	.	CAWRHPGGTQYF	TGTGCCTGGAGACACCCTGGGGGCACGCAGTATTTT
.	TRBJ1-1	13	TRBV19	.	CASSIKDSTEAFF	TGTGCCAGTAGTATCAAGGACAGTACTGAAGCTTTCTTT
.	TRBJ1-2	11	TRBV20-1	.	CSARALDGYTF	TGCAGTGCTAGGGCCCTCGATGGCTACACCTTC
.	TRBJ2-3	15	TRBV7-9	TRBD2	CASSFAGGLGDTQYF	TGTGCCAGCAGCTTCGCGGGGGGGCTCGGAGATACGCAGTATTTT
.	TRBJ2-7	14	TRBV3-1/TRBV3-2	.	CASSQDGGNYEQYF	TGTGCCAGCAGCCAAGATGGGGGGAATTACGAGCAGTACTTC
once	TRBJ1-1	14	TRBV27	.	CASTPRGMNTEAFF	TGTGCCAGCACCCCGCGGGGGATGAACACTGAAGCTTTCTTT
.	TRBJ2-7	13	TRBV11-2	.	CASSTGQPYEQYF	TGTGCCAGCAGCACAGGACAGCCCTACGAGCAGTACTTC
once	TRBJ1-4	14	TRBV5-6	.	CASSPRVVGEKLFF	TGTGCCAGCAGCCCCAGGGTCGTGGGTGAAAAACTGTTTTTT
.	TRBJ1-5	15	TRBV6-2/TRBV6-3	.	CASSWDNLNNQPQHF	TGTGCCAGCAGTTGGGACAACCTGAACAATCAGCCCCAGCATTTT
.	TRBJ1-1	13	TRBV7-8	.	CASSATGNTEAFF	TGTGCCAGCAGCGCTACGGGGAACACTGAAGCTTTCTTT
once	TRBJ2-4	21	TRBV7-2	.	CASSLALADMRLPSAKNIQYF	TGTGCCAGCAGCTTAGCCTTGGCGGACATGCGATTGCCCTCGGCCAAAAACATTCAGTACTTC
.	TRBJ1-5	15	TRBV6-2/TRBV6-3	.	CASNPEGLSNQPQHF	TGTGCCAGCAACCCGGAGGGACTTAGCAATCAGCCCCAGCATTTT
.	TRBJ1-1	14	TRBV11-2	.	CASSLAGDGTEAFF	TGTGCCAGCAGCTTAGCAGGGGACGGCACTGAAGCTTTCTTT
few	TRBJ2-1	12	TRBV3-1/TRBV3-2	.	CASSPTRSEQFF	TGTGCCAGCAGCCCGACTAGATCTGAGCAGTTCTTC
.	TRBJ1-3	16	TRBV5-4	.	CASSLAGVYSGNTIYF	TGTGCCAGCAGCTTGGCGGGGGTATACTCTGGAAACACCATATATTTT
.	TRBJ1-3	14	TRBV9	.	CASSVAPGGNTIYF	TGTGCCAGCAGCGTAGCCCCCGGGGGAAACACCATATATTTT
.	TRBJ2-7	15	TRBV4-3	TRBD1	CASSQDRGQGYEQYF	TGCGCCAGCAGCCAAGATCGGGGACAGGGGTACGAGCAGTACTTC
few	TRBJ1-3	15	TRBV25-1	TRBD1	CASTDRALSGNTIYF	TGTGCCAGCACTGACAGGGCTCTCTCTGGAAACACCATATATTTT
.	TRBJ1-5	14	TRBV7-2	TRBD1	CASSPGQGYQPQHF	TGTGCCAGCAGCCCCGGACAGGGATATCAGCCCCAGCATTTT
.	TRBJ1-5	16	TRBV7-2	.	CASSLGGGAGNQPQHF	TGTGCCAGCAGCTTAGGGGGGGGCGCAGGCAATCAGCCCCAGCATTTT
.	TRBJ1-2	16	TRBV6-5	.	CASSYSIRTAYYGYTF	TGTGCCAGCAGTTACTCGATCCGGACAGCATACTATGGCTACACCTTC
.	TRBJ2-3	15	TRBV7-2	.	CASSFMARGRDTQYF	TGTGCCAGCAGCTTCATGGCCAGGGGCCGGGATACGCAGTATTTT
.	TRBJ2-5	13	TRBV10-1	TRBD1	CASSGGTVGSQYF	TGCGCCAGCAGTGGTGGGACAGTCGGGTCCCAGTACTTC
.	TRBJ1-3	15	TRBV18	.	CASSLKEDGGNTIYF	TGTGCCAGCTCCCTAAAGGAGGATGGAGGAAACACCATATATTTT
few	TRBJ1-3	16	TRBV6-5	TRBD1	CASSLTGLRSGNTIYF	TGTGCCAGCAGTTTGACAGGGCTACGCTCTGGAAACACCATATATTTT
.	TRBJ1-1	16	TRBV6-2/TRBV6-3	.	CASSYSIAPRRTEAFF	TGTGCCAGCAGTTACTCGATAGCCCCCCGGCGGACTGAAGCTTTCTTT
.	TRBJ1-5	15	TRBV27	TRBD1	CASSLYATGAAPQHF	TGTGCCAGCAGTTTATACGCAACAGGGGCCGCGCCCCAGCATTTT
.	TRBJ1-2	12	TRBV12-3/TRBV12-4	.	CASSSDYYGYTF	TGTGCCAGCAGTTCCGACTACTATGGCTACACCTTC
few	TRBJ1-4	16	TRBV4-3	.	CASSQDNWATNEKLFF	TGCGCCAGCAGCCAAGATAACTGGGCGACTAATGAAAAACTGTTTTTT